This record concerns one T cell receptor beta chain sequence. Antigen specificity is unknown. The data derive from a study of breast tumors, draining lymph nodes, adjacent tissues. Study-wide points: Compared with lymph nodes, tumors were less diverse; compared with nontumor tissue, more. Data only fit, rather than demonstrated, lymph node origin of most tumor T cells. Tumor and nontumor repertoires were significantly more similar in luminal-like than in basal-like breast cancer.

A single record per CDR3 protein comes from TCRdb applying MiXCR to the multiplex PCR reads. Of about 270,000 distinct CDR3 sequences listed, around 30% are singletons. Samples came from axillary lymph nodes draining the breast cancer. V lost 5 bases to trimming and J lost 14 bases, with 16 bases between them. Germline V gene sequence: CDR1 SQVTM, CDR2 ANQGSEA. The CDR3 extends over 11 amino acids. The V call is TRBV29-1, the J call TRBJ1-3; D remains unclear. Sample: axillary lymph node tissue. This clonotype was sampled from a female donor with breast cancer. Some clones in this sample may be carry-over from other donors' samples. The CDR3 region is CSVMAFGIVYF. For the CDR3, the DNA is TGCAGCGTTATGGCCTTTGGAATCGTATATTTT.